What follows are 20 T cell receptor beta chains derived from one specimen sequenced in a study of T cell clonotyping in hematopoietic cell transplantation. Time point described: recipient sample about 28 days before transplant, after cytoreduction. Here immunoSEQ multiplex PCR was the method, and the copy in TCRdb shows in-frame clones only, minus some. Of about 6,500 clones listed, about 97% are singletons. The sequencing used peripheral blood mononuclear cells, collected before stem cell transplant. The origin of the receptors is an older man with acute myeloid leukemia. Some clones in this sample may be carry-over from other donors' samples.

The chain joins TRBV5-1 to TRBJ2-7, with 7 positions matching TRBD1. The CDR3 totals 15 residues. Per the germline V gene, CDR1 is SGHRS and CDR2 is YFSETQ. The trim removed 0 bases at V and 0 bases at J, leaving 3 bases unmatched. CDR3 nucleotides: TGCGCCAGCAGCTTGGGACAGGGAAGCTCCTACGAGCAGTACTTC. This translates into CASSLGQGSSYEQYF.

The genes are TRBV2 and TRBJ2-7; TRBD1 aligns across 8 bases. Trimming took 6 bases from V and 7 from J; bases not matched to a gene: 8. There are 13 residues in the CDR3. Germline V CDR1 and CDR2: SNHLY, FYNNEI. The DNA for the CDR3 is TGTGCCAGCAGGGACAGGGTATCGGGTGAGCAGTACTTC. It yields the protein CASRDRVSGEQYF.

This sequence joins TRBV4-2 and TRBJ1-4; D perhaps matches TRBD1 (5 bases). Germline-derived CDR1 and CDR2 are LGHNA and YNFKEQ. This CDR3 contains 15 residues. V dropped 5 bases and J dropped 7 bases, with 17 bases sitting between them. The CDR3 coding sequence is TGTGCCAGCAGCGCAACAGGATCAGTTCCTGAAAAACTGTTTTTT. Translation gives CASSATGSVPEKLFF.

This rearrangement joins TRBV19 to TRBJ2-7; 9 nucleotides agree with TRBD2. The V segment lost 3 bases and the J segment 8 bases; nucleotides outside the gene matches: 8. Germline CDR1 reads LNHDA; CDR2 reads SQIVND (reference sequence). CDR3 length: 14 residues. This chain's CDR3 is CASSIVSGSQKQYF. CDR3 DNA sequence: TGTGCCAGTAGTATCGTTAGCGGGAGCCAAAAGCAGTACTTC.

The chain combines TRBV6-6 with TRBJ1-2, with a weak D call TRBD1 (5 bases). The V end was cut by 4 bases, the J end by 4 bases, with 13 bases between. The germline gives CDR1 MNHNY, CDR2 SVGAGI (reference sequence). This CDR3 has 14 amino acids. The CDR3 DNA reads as TGTGCCAGCAGTTTCCAGACAGATCTCTATGGCTACACCTTC. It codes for CASSFQTDLYGYTF.

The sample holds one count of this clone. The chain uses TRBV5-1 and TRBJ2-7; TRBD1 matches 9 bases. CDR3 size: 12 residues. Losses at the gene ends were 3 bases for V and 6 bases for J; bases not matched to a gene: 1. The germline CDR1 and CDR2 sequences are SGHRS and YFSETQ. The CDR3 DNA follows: TGCGCCAGCAGCTGGGGACAGGGCGAGCAGTACTTC. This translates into CASSWGQGEQYF. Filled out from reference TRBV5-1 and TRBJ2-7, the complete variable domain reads KAGVTQTPRYLIKTRGQQVTLSCSPISGHRSVSWYQQTPGQGLQFLFEYFSETQRNKGNFPGRFSGRQFSNSRSEMNVSTLELGDSALYLCASSWGQGEQYFGPGTRLTVT.

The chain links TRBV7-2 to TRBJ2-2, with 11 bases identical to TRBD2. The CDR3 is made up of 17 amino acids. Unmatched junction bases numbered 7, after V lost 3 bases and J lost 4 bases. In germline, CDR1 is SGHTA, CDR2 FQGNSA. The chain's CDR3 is CASSFSSGRAGTGELFF. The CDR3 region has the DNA TGTGCCAGCAGCTTTAGTAGCGGGAGGGCGGGCACCGGGGAGCTGTTTTTT.

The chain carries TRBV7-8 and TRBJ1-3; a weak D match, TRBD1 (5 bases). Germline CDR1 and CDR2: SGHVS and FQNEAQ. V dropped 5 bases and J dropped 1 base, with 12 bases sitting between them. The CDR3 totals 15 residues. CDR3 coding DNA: TGTGCCAGCAGCCCGATTGGGGGGTCTGGAAACACCATATATTTT. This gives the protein CASSPIGGSGNTIYF.

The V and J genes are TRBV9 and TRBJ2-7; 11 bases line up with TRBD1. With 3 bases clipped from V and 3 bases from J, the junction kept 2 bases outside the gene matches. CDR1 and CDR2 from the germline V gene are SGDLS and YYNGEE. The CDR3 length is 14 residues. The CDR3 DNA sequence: TGTGCCAGCAGCGCGGGACAGGGGGGCTACGAGCAGTACTTC. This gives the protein CASSAGQGGYEQYF. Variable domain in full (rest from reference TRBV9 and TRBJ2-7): DSGVTQTPKHLITATGQRVTLRCSPRSGDLSVYWYQQSLDQGLQFLIQYYNGEERAKGNILERFSAQQFPDLHSELNLSSLELGDSALYFCASSAGQGGYEQYFGPGTRLTVT.

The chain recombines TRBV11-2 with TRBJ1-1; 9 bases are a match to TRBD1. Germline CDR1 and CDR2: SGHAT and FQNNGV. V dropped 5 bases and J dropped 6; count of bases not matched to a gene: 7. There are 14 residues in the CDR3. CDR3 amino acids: CASSTGTGLSEAFF. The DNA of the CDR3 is TGTGCCAGCAGCACGGGGACAGGGCTCTCTGAAGCTTTCTTT.

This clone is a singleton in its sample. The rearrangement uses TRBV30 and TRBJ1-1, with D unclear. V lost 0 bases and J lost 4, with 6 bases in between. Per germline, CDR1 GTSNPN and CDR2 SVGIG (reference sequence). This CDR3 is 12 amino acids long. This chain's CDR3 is CAWSVLSTEAFF. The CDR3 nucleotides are TGTGCCTGGAGTGTACTGAGCACTGAAGCTTTCTTT.

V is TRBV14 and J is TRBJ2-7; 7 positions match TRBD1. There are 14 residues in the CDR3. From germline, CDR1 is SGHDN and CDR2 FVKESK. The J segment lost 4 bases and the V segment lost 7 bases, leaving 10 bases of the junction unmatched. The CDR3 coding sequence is TGTGCCAGCAACCGGGACAGTCACCTGTACGAGCAGTACTTC. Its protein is CASNRDSHLYEQYF.

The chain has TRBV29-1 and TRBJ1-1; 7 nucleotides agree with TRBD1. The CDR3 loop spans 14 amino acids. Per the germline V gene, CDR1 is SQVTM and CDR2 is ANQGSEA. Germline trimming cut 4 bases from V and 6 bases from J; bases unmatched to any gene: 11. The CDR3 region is CSVAETQGFAEAFF. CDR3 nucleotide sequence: TGCAGCGTTGCCGAAACACAGGGGTTCGCTGAAGCTTTCTTT.

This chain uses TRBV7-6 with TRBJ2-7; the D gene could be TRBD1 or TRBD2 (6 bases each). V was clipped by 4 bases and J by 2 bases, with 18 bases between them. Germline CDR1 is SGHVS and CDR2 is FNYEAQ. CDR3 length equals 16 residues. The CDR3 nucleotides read TGTGCCAGCAGCTCCTCAACAGGGAGGATGGCCTACGAGCAGTACTTC. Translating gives CASSSSTGRMAYEQYF.

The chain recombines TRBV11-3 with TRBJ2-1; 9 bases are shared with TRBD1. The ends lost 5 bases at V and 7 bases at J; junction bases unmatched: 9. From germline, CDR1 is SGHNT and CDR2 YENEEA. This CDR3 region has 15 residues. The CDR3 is CASSPPTGGGNEQFF. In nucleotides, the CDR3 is TGTGCCAGCAGCCCTCCGACAGGGGGTGGGAATGAGCAGTTCTTC.

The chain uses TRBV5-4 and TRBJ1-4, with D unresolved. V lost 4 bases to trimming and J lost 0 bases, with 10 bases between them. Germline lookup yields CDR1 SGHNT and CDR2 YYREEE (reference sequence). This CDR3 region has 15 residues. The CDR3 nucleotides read TGTGCCAGCAGCCCCGACTTATCAACTAATGAAAAACTGTTTTTT. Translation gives CASSPDLSTNEKLFF.

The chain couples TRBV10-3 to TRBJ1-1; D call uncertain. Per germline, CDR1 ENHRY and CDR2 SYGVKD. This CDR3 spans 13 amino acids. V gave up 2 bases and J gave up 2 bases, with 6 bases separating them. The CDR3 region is CAISENSNTEAFF. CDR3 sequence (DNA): TGTGCCATCAGTGAGAATTCAAACACTGAAGCTTTCTTT.

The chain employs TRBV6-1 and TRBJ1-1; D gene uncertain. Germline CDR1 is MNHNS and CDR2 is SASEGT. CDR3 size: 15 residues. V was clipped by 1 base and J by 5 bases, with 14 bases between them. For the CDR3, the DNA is TGTGCCAGCAGTGAAGATCGGGGTCGGAAAACTGAAGCTTTCTTT. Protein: CASSEDRGRKTEAFF.

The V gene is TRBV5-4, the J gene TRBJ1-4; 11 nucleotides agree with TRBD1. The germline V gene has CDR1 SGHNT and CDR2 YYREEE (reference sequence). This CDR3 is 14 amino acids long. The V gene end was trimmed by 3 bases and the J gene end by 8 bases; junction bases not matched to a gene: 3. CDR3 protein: CASSSDRGREKLFF. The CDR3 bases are TGTGCCAGCAGCTCGGACAGGGGGCGAGAAAAACTGTTTTTT.

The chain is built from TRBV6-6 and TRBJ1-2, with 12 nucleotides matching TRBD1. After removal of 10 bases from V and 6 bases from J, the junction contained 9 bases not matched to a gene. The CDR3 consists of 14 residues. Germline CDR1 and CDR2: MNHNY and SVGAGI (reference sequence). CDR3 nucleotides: TGTGCCACCAAAGAGGGACAGGGGGCCCATGGCTACACCTTC. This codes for CATKEGQGAHGYTF.